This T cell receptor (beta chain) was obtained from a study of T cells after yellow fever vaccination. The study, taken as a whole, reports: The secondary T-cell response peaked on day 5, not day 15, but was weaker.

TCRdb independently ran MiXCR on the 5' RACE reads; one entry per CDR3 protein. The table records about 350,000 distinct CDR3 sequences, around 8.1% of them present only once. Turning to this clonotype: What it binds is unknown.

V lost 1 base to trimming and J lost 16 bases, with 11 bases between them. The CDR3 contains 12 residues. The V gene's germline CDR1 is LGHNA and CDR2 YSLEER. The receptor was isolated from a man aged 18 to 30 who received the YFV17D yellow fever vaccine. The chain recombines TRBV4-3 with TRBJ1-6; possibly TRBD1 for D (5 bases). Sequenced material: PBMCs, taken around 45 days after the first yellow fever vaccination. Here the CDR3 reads CASSQGWGPLHF. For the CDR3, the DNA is TGCGCCAGCAGCCAAGGGTGGGGACCGCTCCACTTT.